This note documents a single T cell receptor beta chain sequence. The target antigen is unknown. The repertoire was sequenced with immunoSEQ multiplex PCR; TCRdb's copy has only in-frame clones and lacks some. The table has about 45,000 clones, around nine tenths seen once. These data belong to a study of T cell responses to AZD1222 COVID-19 vaccine. Trimming cost V 4 bases and J 5 bases; bases outside gene matches: 5. Germline V gene lookup returns CDR1 SNHLY and CDR2 FYNNEI. The CDR3 runs to 15 residues. General study points: Reportedly, nearly half of unique spike TCRs recognized epitopes outside B.1.351/B.1.1.7 mutations. The study found vaccine-associated CD4 TCRs spanning spike, dominant at 160-218 and 743-854.

This sequence joins TRBV2 and TRBJ2-5, with TRBD2 identical over 12 bases. This TCR came from an adult who received the AZD1222 COVID-19 vaccine. This material consisted of peripheral blood, taken 28 days after the second AZD1222 dose. In DNA form, the CDR3 reads TGTGCCAGCAGTGCGACTAGCGGGAGAGGGGAGACCCAGTACTTC. Translated, it gives CASSATSGRGETQYF.